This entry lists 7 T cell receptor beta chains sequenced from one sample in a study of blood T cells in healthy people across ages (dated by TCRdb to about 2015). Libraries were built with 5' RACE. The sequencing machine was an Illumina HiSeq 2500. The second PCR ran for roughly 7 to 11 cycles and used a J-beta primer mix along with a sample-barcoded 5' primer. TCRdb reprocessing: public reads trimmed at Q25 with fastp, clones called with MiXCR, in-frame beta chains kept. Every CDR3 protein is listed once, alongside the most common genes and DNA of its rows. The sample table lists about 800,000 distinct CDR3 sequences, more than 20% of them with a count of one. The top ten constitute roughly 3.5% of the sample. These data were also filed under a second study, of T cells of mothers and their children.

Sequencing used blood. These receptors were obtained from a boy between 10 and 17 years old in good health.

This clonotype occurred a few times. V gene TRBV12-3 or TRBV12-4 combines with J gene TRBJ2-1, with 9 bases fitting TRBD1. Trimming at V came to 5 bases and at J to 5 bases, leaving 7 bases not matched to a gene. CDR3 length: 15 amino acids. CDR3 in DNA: TGTGCCAGCAGTCCCGGACAGGGGCCCAACAATGAGCAGTTCTTC. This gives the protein CASSPGQGPNNEQFF.

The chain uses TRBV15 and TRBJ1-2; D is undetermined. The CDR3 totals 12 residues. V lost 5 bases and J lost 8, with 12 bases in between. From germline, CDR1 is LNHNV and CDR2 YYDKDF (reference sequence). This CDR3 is CATSRHREGYTF. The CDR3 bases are TGTGCCACCAGCCGCCATCGAGAGGGCTACACCTTC.

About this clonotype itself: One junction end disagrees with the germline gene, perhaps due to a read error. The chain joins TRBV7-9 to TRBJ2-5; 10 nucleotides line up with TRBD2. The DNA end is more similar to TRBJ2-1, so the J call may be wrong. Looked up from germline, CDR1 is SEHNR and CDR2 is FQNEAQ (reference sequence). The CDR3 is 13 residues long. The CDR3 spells CASSLAGVHEQFF. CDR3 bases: TGTGCCAGCAGCCTAGCGGGAGTCCATGAGCAGTTCTTC.

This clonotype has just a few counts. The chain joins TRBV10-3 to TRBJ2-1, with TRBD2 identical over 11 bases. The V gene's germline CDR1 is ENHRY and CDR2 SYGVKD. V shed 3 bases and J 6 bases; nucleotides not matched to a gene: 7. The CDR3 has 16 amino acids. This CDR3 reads CAISDVAGGSGNEQFF. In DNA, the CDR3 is TGTGCCATCAGTGACGTAGCGGGAGGGTCGGGCAATGAGCAGTTCTTC.

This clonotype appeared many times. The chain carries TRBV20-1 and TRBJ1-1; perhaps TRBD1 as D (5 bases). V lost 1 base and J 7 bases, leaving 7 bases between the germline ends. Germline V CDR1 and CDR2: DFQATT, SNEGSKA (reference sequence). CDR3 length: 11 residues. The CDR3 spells CSARGGVEAFF. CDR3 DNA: TGCAGTGCTAGAGGAGGGGTTGAAGCTTTCTTT.

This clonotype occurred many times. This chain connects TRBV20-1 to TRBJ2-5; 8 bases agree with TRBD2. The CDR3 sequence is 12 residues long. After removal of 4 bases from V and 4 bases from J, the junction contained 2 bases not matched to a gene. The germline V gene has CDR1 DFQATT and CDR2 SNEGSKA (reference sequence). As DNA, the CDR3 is TGCAGTGCTAAGCGGGGGAGAGAGACCCAGTACTTC. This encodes CSAKRGRETQYF.

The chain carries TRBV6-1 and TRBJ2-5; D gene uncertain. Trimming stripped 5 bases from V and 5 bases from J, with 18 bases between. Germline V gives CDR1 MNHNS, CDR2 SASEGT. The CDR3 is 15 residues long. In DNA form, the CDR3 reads TGTGCCAGCAGTAAGGGCACCCAGGTAGTGGAGACCCAGTACTTC. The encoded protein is CASSKGTQVVETQYF.